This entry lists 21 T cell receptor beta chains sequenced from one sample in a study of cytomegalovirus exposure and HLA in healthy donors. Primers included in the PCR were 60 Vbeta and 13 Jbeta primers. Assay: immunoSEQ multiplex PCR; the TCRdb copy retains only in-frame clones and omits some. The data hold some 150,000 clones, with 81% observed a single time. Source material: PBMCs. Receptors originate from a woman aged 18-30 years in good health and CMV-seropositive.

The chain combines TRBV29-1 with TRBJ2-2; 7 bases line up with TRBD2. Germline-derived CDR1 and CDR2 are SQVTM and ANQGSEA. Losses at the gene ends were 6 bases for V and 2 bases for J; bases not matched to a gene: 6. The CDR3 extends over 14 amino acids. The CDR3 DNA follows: TGCAGCGTGGCACGCGGGGGAAACACCGGGGAGCTGTTTTTT. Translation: CSVARGGNTGELFF.

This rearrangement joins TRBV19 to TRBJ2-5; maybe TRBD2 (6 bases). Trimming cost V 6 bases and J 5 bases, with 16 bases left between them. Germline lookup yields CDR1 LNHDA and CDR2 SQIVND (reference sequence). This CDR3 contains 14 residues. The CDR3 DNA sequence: TGTGCCAGTAGGAAAAGGACTACCGGGGAGACCCAGTACTTC. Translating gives CASRKRTTGETQYF.

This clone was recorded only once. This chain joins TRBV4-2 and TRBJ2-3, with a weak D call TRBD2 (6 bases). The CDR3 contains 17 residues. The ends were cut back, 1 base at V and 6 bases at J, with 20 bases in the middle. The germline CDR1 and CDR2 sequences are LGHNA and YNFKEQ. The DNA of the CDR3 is TGTGCCAGCAGCCAAGGCCGACTAGGCGGGGTTGATGATACGCAGTATTTT. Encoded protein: CASSQGRLGGVDDTQYF.

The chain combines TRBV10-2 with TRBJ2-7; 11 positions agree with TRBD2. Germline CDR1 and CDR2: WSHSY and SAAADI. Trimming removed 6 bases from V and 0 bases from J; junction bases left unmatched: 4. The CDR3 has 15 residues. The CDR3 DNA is TGCGCCAGCAGCCCACTAGCGGGGGCCTCCTACGAGCAGTACTTC. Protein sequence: CASSPLAGASYEQYF.

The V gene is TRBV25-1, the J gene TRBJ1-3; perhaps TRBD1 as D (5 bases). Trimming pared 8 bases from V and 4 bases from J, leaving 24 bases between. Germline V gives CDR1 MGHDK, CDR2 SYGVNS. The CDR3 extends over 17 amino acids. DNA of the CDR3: TGTGCCAGCGGAAAGGGCGGGGGGTCGTCGGTAGGAAACACCATATATTTT. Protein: CASGKGGGSSVGNTIYF.

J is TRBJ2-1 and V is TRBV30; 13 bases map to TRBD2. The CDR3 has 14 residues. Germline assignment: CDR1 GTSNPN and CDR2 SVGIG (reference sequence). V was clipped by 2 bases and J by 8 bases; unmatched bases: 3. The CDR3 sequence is CAWSTSGGVDEQFF. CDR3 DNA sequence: TGTGCCTGGAGTACTAGCGGGGGGGTCGATGAGCAGTTCTTC.

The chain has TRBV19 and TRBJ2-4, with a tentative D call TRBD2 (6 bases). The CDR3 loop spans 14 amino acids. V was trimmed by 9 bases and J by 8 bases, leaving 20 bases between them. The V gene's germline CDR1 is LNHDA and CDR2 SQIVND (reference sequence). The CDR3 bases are TGTGCCAGCTACGGGACTTACAATAAGGACATTCAGTACTTC. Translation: CASYGTYNKDIQYF.

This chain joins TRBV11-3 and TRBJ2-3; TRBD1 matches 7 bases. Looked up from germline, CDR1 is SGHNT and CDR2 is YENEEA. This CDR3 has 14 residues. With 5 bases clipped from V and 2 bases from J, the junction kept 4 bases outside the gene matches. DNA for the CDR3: TGTGCCAGCAGCAAAGGGACAGACACAGATACGCAGTATTTT. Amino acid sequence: CASSKGTDTDTQYF. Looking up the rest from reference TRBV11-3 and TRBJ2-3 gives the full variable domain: EAGVVQSPRYKIIEKKQPVAFWCNPISGHNTLYWYLQNLGQGPELLIRYENEEAVDDSQLPKDRFSAERLKGVDSTLKIQPAELGDSAVYLCASSKGTDTDTQYFGPGTRLTVL.

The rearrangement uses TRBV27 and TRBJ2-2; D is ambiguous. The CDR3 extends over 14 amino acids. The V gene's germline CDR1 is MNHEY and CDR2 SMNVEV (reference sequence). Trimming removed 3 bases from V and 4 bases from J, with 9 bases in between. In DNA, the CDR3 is TGTGCCAGCAGTTTCCCAGGCGCCACCGGGGAGCTGTTTTTT. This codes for CASSFPGATGELFF.

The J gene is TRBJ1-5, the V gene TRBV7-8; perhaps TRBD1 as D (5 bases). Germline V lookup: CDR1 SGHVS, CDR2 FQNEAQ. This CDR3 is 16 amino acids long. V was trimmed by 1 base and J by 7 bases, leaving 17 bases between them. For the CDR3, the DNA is TGTGCCAGCAGCTTAGAACCCTTAGCGGGGGAGCAGCCCCAGCATTTT. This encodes CASSLEPLAGEQPQHF.

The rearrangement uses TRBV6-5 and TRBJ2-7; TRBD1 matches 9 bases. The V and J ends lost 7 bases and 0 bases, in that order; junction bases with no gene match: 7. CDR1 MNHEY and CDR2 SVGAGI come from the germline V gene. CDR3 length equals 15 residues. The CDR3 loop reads CASTSNRGHSYEQYF. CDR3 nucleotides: TGTGCCAGCACCTCGAACAGGGGGCACTCCTACGAGCAGTACTTC.

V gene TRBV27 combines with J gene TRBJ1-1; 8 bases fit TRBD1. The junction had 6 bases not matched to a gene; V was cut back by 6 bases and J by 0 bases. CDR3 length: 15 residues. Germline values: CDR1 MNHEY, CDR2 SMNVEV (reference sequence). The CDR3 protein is CASRQTGGVNTEAFF. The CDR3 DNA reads TGTGCCAGCAGACAAACAGGGGGAGTGAACACTGAAGCTTTCTTT.

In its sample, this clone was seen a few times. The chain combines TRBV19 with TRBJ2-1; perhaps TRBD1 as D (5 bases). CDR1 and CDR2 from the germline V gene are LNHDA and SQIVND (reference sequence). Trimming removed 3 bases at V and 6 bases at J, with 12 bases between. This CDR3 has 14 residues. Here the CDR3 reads CASSIGRVPNEQFF. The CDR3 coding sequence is TGTGCCAGTAGTATCGGCAGGGTACCCAATGAGCAGTTCTTC. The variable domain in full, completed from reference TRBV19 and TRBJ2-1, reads DGGITQSPKYLFRKEGQNVTLSCEQNLNHDAMYWYRQDPGQGLRLIYYSQIVNDFQKGDIAEGYSVSREKKESFPLTVTSAQKNPTAFYLCASSIGRVPNEQFFGPGTRLTVL.

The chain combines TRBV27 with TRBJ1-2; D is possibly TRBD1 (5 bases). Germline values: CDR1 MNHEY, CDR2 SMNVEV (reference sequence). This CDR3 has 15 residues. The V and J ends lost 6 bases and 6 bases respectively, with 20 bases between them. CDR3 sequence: CASSPGVFKGNGYTF. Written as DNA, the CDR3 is TGTGCCAGCAGCCCGGGGGTTTTCAAGGGTAATGGCTACACCTTC.

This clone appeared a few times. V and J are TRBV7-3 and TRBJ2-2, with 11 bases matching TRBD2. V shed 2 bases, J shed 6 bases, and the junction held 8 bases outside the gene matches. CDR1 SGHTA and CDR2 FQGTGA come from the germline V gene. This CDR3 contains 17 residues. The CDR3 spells CASSLAPLAGGSGELFF. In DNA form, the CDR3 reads TGTGCCAGCAGCTTAGCCCCCCTAGCGGGGGGCTCCGGGGAGCTGTTTTTT.

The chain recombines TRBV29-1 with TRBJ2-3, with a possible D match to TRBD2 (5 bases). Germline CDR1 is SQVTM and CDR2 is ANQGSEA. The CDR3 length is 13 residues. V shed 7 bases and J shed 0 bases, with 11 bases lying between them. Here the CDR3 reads CSAASPSTDTQYF. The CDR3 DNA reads TGCAGCGCAGCTAGCCCCAGCACAGATACGCAGTATTTT.

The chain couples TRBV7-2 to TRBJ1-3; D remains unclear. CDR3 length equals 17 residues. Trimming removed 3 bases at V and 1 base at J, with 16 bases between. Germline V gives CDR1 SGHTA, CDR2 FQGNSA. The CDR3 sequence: CASSFAGDTRSGNTIYF. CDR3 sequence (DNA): TGTGCCAGCAGCTTCGCAGGTGATACCCGATCTGGAAACACCATATATTTT.

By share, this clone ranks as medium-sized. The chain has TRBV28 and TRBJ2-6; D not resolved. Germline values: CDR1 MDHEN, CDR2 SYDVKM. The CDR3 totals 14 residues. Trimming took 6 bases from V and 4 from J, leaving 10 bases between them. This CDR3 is CASSPRGGANVLTF. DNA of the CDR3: TGTGCCAGCAGCCCTCGCGGAGGGGCCAACGTCCTGACTTTC.

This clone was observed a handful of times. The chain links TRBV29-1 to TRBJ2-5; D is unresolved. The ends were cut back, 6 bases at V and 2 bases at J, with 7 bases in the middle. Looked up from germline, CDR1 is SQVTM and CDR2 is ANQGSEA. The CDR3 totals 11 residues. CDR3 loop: CSVEIQETQYF. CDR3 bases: TGCAGCGTGGAGATTCAAGAGACCCAGTACTTC. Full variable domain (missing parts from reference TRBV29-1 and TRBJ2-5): SAVISQKPSRDICQRGTSLTIQCQVDSQVTMMFWYRQQPGQSLTLIATANQGSEATYESGFVIDKFPISRPNLTFSTLTVSNMSPEDSSIYLCSVEIQETQYFGPGTRLLVL.

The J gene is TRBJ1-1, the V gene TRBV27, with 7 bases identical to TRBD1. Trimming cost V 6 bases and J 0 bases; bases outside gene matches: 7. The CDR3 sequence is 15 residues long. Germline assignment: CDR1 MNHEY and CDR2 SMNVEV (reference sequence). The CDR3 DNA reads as TGTGCCAGCAGCCACAGGGGAGGAATGAACACTGAAGCTTTCTTT. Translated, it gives CASSHRGGMNTEAFF.

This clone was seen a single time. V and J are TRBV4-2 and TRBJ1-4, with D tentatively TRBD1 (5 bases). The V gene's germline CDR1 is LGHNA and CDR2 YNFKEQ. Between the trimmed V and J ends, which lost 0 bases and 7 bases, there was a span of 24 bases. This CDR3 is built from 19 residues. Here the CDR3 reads CASSQDWGGQGGGREKLFF. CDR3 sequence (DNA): TGTGCCAGCAGCCAAGATTGGGGAGGTCAGGGCGGGGGACGTGAAAAACTGTTTTTT.